Listed here is a single T cell receptor beta chain. The sample originates from a study of shared clonotypes between healthy human individuals. Study-wide context: Each donor's CD4 naive and CD4 memory cells filled three plates apiece, CD8 naive two, and CD8 memory one.

Profiled with immunoSEQ multiplex PCR; TCRdb holds only in-frame clones, not every one. The data contain about 870,000 clones, about 92% of them singletons. Naive CD8 populations comprised CD45RO-negative cells positively selected for CCR7, excluding terminally differentiated effector memory CD45RA+ cells. The CDR3 is made up of 12 amino acids. CDR1 and CDR2 from the germline V gene are SGHNT and YENEEA. With 4 bases removed from V and 4 bases from J, the gap between germline ends came to 6 bases. The source of this sequence is a man aged 25 to 45 in good health. The sequenced sample was naive CD8+ T cells sorted from blood. This rearrangement joins TRBV11-3 to TRBJ2-3; tentatively, D is TRBD2 (5 bases). CDR3 loop: CASSSGADTQYF. The CDR3 DNA follows: TGTGCCAGCAGCTCCGGGGCAGATACGCAGTATTTT.